This T cell receptor beta chain emerged from a study of T cell repertoires in cytomegalovirus infection. Looking at the study overall: The study used recently identified HLA-C-restricted and well-studied HLA-B-restricted CMV epitopes. An indication of both CMV infection and matching HLA type came from public TCR beta signatures. Findings and caveats of the study: Dominating the ex vivo response were TCR beta clonotypes that were CMV-specific and HLA-C-restricted.

On this clonotype: What it binds is not known.

The germline V gene has CDR1 MNHEY and CDR2 SMNVEV (reference sequence). This CDR3 spans 14 amino acids. V shed 5 bases and J 4 bases; nucleotides not matched to a gene: 8. TCRdb independently ran MiXCR on the reads; one entry per CDR3 protein. The sample gives fewer than 65,000 distinct CDR3 sequences, over 15% of which show up once; approximately 26% is in the top ten. The rearrangement links TRBV27 to TRBJ2-7; TRBD1 agrees at 7 bases. The sequence derives from a human donor in good health (CMV status not recorded). Some clones in this sample may be carry-over from other donors' samples. Material: CD8+ T cells from cultured PBMCs, obtained from culture after CMV antigen stimulation. CDR3 bases: TGTGCCAGCAGTGTACAGGGGCCCTCATACGAGCAGTACTTC. This codes for CASSVQGPSYEQYF.